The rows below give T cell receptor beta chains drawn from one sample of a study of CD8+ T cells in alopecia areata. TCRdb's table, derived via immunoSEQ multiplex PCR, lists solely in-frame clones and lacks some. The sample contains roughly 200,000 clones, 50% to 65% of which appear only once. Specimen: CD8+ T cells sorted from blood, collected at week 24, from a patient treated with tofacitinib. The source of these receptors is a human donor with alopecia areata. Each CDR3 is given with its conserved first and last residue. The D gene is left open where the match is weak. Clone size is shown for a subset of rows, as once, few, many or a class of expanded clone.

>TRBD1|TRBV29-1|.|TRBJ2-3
CSITGTGVDSVSDTQYF
TGCAGCATAACCGGGACAGGGGTTGATTCTGTGTCAGATACGCAGTATTTT
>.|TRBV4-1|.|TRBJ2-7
CASSQDQGSAEQYF
TGCGCCAGCAGCCAAGATCAGGGCAGTGCCGAGCAGTACTTC
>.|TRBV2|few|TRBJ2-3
CASRSKASRTDTQYF
TGTGCCAGCAGGTCCAAGGCTAGCCGCACAGATACGCAGTATTTT
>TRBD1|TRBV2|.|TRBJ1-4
CASRWTGGDEKLFF
TGTGCCAGCAGATGGACAGGGGGGGATGAAAAACTGTTTTTT
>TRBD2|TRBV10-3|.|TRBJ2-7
CAISERLAGGLGYEQYF
TGTGCCATCAGTGAGCGGCTAGCGGGGGGGCTAGGATACGAGCAGTACTTC
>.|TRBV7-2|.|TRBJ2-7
CASGLEGSWDEQYF
TGTGCCAGCGGCTTAGAAGGGTCGTGGGACGAGCAGTACTTC
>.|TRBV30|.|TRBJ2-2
CAWRAAAFTGELFF
TGTGCCTGGAGAGCGGCAGCGTTTACCGGGGAGCTGTTTTTT
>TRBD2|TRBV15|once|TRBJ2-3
CATSGTWTSGGQPFTDTQYF
TGTGCCACCAGCGGTACTTGGACTAGCGGGGGGCAACCATTCACAGATACGCAGTATTTT
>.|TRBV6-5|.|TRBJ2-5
CASSYSTGGTQYF
TGTGCCAGCAGTTACTCGACCGGAGGGACCCAGTACTTC
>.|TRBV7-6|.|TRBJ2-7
CASSPSLEGNDAQYF
TGTGCCAGCAGCCCTTCGCTGGAAGGTAACGATGCGCAGTACTTC
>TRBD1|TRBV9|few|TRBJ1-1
CASSPGQGTEAFF
TGTGCCAGCAGCCCCGGACAGGGTACTGAAGCTTTCTTT
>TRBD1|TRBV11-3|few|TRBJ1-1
CASSLGQGWKGTEAFF
TGTGCCAGCAGCTTGGGACAGGGTTGGAAGGGAACTGAAGCTTTCTTT
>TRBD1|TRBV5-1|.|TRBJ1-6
CASSLDRGGSYNSPLHF
TGCGCCAGCAGCTTGGATAGAGGGGGCAGTTATAATTCACCCCTCCACTTT
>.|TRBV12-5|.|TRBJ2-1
CASASGVEQFF
TGTGCTAGTGCCTCGGGCGTTGAGCAGTTCTTC
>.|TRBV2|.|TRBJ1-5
CASRADSSNQPQHF
TGTGCCAGCAGGGCCGACAGCAGCAATCAGCCCCAGCATTTT
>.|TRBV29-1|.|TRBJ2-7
CSVKVGEQYF
TGCAGCGTAAAGGTCGGCGAGCAGTACTTC
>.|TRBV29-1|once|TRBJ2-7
CSVASGGEQYF
TGCAGCGTTGCCTCGGGTGGGGAGCAGTACTTC
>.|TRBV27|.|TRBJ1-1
CASSSPTPGSEAFF
TGTGCCAGCAGTTCCCCGACCCCCGGCTCTGAAGCTTTCTTT
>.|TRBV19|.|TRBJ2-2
CASEVTGNTGELFF
TGTGCCAGTGAGGTGACAGGGAACACCGGGGAGCTGTTTTTT
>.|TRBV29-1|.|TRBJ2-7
CSVRGSERGDEQYF
TGCAGCGTTCGAGGTTCTGAAAGGGGCGACGAGCAGTACTTC
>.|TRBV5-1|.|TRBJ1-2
CASSLGRVTGYTF
TGCGCCAGCAGCTTAGGCAGGGTGACTGGCTACACCTTC
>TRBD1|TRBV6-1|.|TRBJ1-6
CASRTTGQSPLHF
TGTGCCAGCAGGACGACGGGACAGTCACCCCTCCACTTT
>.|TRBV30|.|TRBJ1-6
CAQDDYNSPLHF
TGTGCCCAGGATGACTATAATTCACCCCTCCACTTT
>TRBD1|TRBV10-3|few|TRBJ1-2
CAISGSRDRGGRGYTF
TGTGCCATCAGTGGTTCCCGGGACAGGGGAGGACGCGGCTACACCTTC
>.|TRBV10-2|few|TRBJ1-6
CASSDGWGTLGSPLHF
TGCGCCAGCAGTGACGGGTGGGGGACTTTAGGATCACCCCTCCACTTT
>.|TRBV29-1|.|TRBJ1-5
CSVEGGVGQPQHF
TGCAGCGTTGAGGGGGGGGTAGGGCAGCCCCAGCATTTT
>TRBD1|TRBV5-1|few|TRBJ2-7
CASSLGRTGGAGYEQYF
TGCGCCAGCAGCCTCGGAAGGACAGGGGGCGCGGGGTACGAGCAGTACTTC
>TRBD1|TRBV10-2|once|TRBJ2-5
CASSGQGPLGETQYF
TGCGCCAGCAGTGGACAGGGGCCCTTGGGGGAGACCCAGTACTTC
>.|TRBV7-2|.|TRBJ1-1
CASSLYPEAFF
TGTGCCAGCAGCTTATACCCTGAAGCTTTCTTT
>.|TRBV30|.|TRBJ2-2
CAWSLTGELFF
TGTGCCTGGAGTCTCACCGGGGAGCTGTTTTTT
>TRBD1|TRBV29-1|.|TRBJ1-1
CSVGDTTGINTEAFF
TGCAGCGTTGGGGATACGACAGGGATAAACACTGAAGCTTTCTTT
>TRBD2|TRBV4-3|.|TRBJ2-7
CASSQGAGRYEQYF
TGCGCCAGCAGCCAAGGAGCCGGGAGGTACGAGCAGTACTTC
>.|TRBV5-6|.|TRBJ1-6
CASSFPEGNSPLHF
TGTGCCAGCAGCTTCCCCGAGGGGAATTCACCCCTCCACTTT
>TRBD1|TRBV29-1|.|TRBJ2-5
CSVWLQGAPRFLETQYF
TGCAGCGTGTGGTTGCAGGGGGCGCCCCGTTTCCTAGAGACCCAGTACTTC
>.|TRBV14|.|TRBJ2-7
CASSYGHSAGYEQYF
TGTGCCAGCAGCTACGGACATTCCGCGGGCTACGAGCAGTACTTC
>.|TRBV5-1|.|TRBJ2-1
CASKEGSYNEQFF
TGCGCCAGCAAGGAGGGCTCCTACAATGAGCAGTTCTTC
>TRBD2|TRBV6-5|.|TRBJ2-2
CASSPRSGGTGELFF
TGTGCCAGCAGCCCCAGGAGCGGGGGTACCGGGGAGCTGTTTTTT
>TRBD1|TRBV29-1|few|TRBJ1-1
CSVRGGTENTEAFF
TGCAGCGTTAGGGGGGGGACAGAGAACACTGAAGCTTTCTTT
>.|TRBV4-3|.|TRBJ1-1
CASSHLHDSPYTEAFF
TGCGCCAGCAGCCATCTACACGACAGCCCGTACACTGAAGCTTTCTTT
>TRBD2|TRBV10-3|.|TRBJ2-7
CAAAGELYEQYF
TGTGCCGCCGCGGGGGAACTCTACGAGCAGTACTTC
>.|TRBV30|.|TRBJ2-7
CAWSARQGSEQYF
TGTGCCTGGAGTGCTCGGCAGGGTAGCGAGCAGTACTTC
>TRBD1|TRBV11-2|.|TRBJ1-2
CASTEFGQGYGYTF
TGTGCCAGCACCGAATTTGGACAGGGCTATGGCTACACCTTC
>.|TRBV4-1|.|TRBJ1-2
CASSQDAEGGPLYTF
TGCGCCAGCAGCCAAGACGCCGAGGGAGGTCCCCTCTACACCTTC
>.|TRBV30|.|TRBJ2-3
CAWSFGVSTDTQYF
TGTGCCTGGAGTTTTGGCGTTAGCACAGATACGCAGTATTTT
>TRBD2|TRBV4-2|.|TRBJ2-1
CASSQKATGTSAYNEQFF
TGTGCCAGCAGCCAGAAGGCAACCGGGACTAGCGCATACAATGAGCAGTTCTTC
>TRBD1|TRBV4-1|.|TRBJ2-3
CASSPMEDRGRADTQYF
TGCGCCAGCAGCCCGATGGAGGACAGGGGGCGAGCAGATACGCAGTATTTT
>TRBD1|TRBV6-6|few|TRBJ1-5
CASSYRPDRENQPQHF
TGTGCCAGCAGTTACCGACCGGACAGGGAGAATCAGCCCCAGCATTTT
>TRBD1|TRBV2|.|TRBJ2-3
CASSYRGREADTQYF
TGTGCCAGCAGCTACAGGGGGCGCGAGGCAGATACGCAGTATTTT
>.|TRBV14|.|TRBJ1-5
CASSQETQENQPQHF
TGTGCCAGCAGCCAAGAAACACAGGAGAATCAGCCCCAGCATTTT
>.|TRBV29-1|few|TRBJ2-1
CSGYRENEQFF
TGCAGCGGGTACAGGGAAAATGAGCAGTTCTTC
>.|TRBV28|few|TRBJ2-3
CASSPTETRSTDTQYF
TGTGCCAGCAGCCCGACAGAGACCCGAAGCACAGATACGCAGTATTTT
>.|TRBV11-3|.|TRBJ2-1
CASSPLFSSYNEQFF
TGTGCCAGCAGCCCTCTTTTTAGCTCCTACAATGAGCAGTTCTTC
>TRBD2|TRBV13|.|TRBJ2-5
CASSTASGGAKTQYF
TGTGCCAGCAGCACCGCTAGCGGGGGGGCGAAGACCCAGTACTTC
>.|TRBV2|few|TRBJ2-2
CAGQGNTGELFF
TGTGCCGGCCAGGGGAACACCGGGGAGCTGTTTTTT
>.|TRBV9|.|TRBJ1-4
CASSVAGTNREKLFF
TGTGCCAGCAGCGTAGCCGGGACTAATAGGGAAAAACTGTTTTTT
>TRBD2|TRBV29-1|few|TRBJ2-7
CSARGGEVYEQYF
TGCAGCGCACGCGGGGGGGAGGTGTACGAGCAGTACTTC
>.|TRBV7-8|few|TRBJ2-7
CASSLDRNEQYF
TGTGCCAGCAGCTTAGATAGGAACGAGCAGTACTTC
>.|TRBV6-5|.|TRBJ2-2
CASGTGELFF
TGTGCCAGCGGCACCGGGGAGCTGTTTTTT